This T cell receptor beta chain originates from a study of post-analysis software for immune sequencing data. The CDR3 loop spans 14 amino acids. V dropped 7 bases and J dropped 1 base, with 12 bases sitting between them. Germline V CDR1 and CDR2: SGHRS, YFSETQ. Unique molecular identifiers were built into the TCR beta cDNA libraries. Out of roughly 0.95 to 11 million T cells, about 460,000 cDNA molecules were generated. TCRdb re-derived calls from the PCR reads in MiXCR, one entry per CDR3 protein. Of roughly 400,000 distinct CDR3 sequences listed, approximately 42% are singletons. This clonotype was counted only a few times. Its antigen remains unknown. Findings and caveats of the study: When the samples were clustered directly with F measure, those that had been prepared in the same batch showed strong co-clustering. Compared against controls, patients with multiple sclerosis displayed significantly lower normalized Chao1 diversity. Included in a set of five TRBV segments more frequent in patients than controls were TRBV5-6, TRBV5-1 and TRBV20-1.

The source of this sequence is a girl aged 2 to 10 with multiple sclerosis. The chain recombines TRBV5-1 with TRBJ2-1; D is ambiguous. Sequencing used blood. The CDR3 here is CASENSASYNEQFF. CDR3 in DNA: TGCGCCAGCGAAAACTCGGCGTCCTACAATGAGCAGTTCTTC.